Reported below is one T cell receptor (beta chain). Recent acute infections and vaccinations were absent in the healthy HIV-negative adult donors. The assay was immunoSEQ multiplex PCR, and TCRdb's table has in-frame clones only and misses some. The top ten clones hold 0.39% of a sample with about 2.3 million clones, roughly 93% of them seen once. The data originate from a study of shared clonotypes between healthy human individuals. Germline V gives CDR1 LGHNT, CDR2 FRNRAP. V shed 0 bases and J 7 bases; nucleotides not matched to a gene: 5. The CDR3 contains 16 residues. Sequenced input: naive CD4+ T cells from PBMCs. Subset given: CD45RA+ positively selected. This chain uses TRBV12-5 with TRBJ2-3, with 12 positions matching TRBD2. This TCR came from a young man in good health. Some clones in this sample may be carry-over from other donors' samples. DNA for the CDR3: TGTGCTAGTGGTTTGGTGCTAGCGGGAGGGCGGAATACGCAGTATTTT. Residues: CASGLVLAGGRNTQYF. The entire variable domain, with the rest obtained from reference TRBV12-5 and TRBJ2-3, is as follows: DARVTQTPRHKVTEMGQEVTMRCQPILGHNTVFWYRQTMMQGLELLAYFRNRAPLDDSGMPKDRFSAEMPDATLATLKIQPSEPRDSAVYFCASGLVLAGGRNTQYFGPGTRLTVL.